Given below is one T cell receptor beta chain in context. This sample is part of a study of blood T cell repertoires in COVID-19. Looking at the study overall: Both acute and convalescent COVID-19 samples were obtained from the United States, Italy and Spain.

The protocol was immunoSEQ multiplex PCR, while the TCRdb copy is restricted to in-frame clones and leaves out a portion. The data show around 100,000 clones, approximately 83% seen once. Between the trimmed V and J ends, which lost 0 bases and 5 bases, there was a span of 17 bases. CDR3 length: 17 amino acids. Germline V gives CDR1 MRHNA, CDR2 SNTAGT. The genes are TRBV6-4 and TRBJ2-1, with a possible D match to TRBD2 (5 bases). This receptor was taken from a woman aged 50 to 60 who had recovered from COVID-19. Input material: PBMCs or T cells enriched from blood (not recorded which). CDR3 in amino acids: CASSDSGSLGRDNEQFF. The CDR3 DNA reads TGTGCCAGCAGTGACTCGGGCTCACTAGGAAGGGACAATGAGCAGTTCTTC.